This entry lists 19 T cell receptor beta chains sequenced from one sample in a study of cytomegalovirus exposure and HLA in healthy donors (dated by TCRdb to 2015 to 2018). Library preparation employed the immunoSEQ multiplex PCR assay. For the multiplex PCR, a mixture combining 60 forward primers for TCR Vbeta segments and 13 reverse primers for TCR Jbeta segments was used. TCRdb took this table from immuneACCESS and kept in-frame rearrangements with V and J called. Such tables lack part of the clones; where checked against another copy, unresolved V genes explain under half of the gap, and the rest is unexplained. For this sample the table gives approximately 190,000 clones, of which approximately 80% were detected only once. The ten largest clones take up around 6% of the sample. The sample consisted of PBMCs. The receptors come from a woman in her twenties or thirties in good health and CMV-seropositive.

V is TRBV28 and J is TRBJ2-3; 12 positions agree with TRBD2. V was clipped by 6 bases and J by 6 bases; unmatched bases: 7. The CDR3 covers 15 residues. Germline-derived CDR1 and CDR2 are MDHEN and SYDVKM. The CDR3 here is CASSRLAGVLDTQYF. CDR3 DNA: TGTGCCAGCAGCCGACTAGCGGGAGTTCTCGATACGCAGTATTTT.

The rearrangement uses TRBV9 and TRBJ1-2; 7 bases match TRBD1. CDR1 and CDR2 (germline): SGDLS, YYNGEE. With 2 bases clipped from V and 4 bases from J, the junction kept 8 bases outside the gene matches. There are 15 residues in the CDR3. CDR3 sequence reads: CASSVGTESFYGYTF. The CDR3 bases are TGTGCCAGCAGCGTCGGGACAGAGTCTTTCTATGGCTACACCTTC.

This clone was recorded only once. The gene calls are TRBV21-1 and TRBJ2-3; TRBD2 was called by the table and not checked on the DNA. TRBV21-1 is a known pseudogene. The CDR3 loop spans 16 amino acids. CDR3 residues: CASSKVVEGAKDTQYF. The CDR3, as DNA: TGTGCCAGCAGCAAAGTAGTGGAGGGTGCGAAAGATACGCAGTATTTT.

This chain connects TRBV19 to TRBJ2-1; perhaps TRBD1 as D (8 bases). The CDR3 has 15 amino acids. Germline lookup yields CDR1 LNHDA and CDR2 SQIVND (reference sequence). V was clipped by 7 bases and J by 4 bases, with 17 bases between them. The CDR3 DNA reads as TGTGCCAGTACCGAGCGGGACAGGTATTACAATGAGCAGTTCTTC. Translating gives CASTERDRYYNEQFF.

The chain has TRBV10-1 and TRBJ2-7; 8 bases line up with TRBD1. The V segment lost 6 bases and the J segment 2 bases; nucleotides outside the gene matches: 6. The CDR3 extends over 14 amino acids. Germline V gene data show CDR1 as WNHNN and CDR2 as SYGVQD (reference sequence). The CDR3 loop reads CASSPGQGPYEQYF. The CDR3 coding sequence is TGCGCCAGCAGCCCCGGACAGGGCCCCTACGAGCAGTACTTC.

The CDR3 here is CASNQAKQGVGADTQYF. The CDR3 DNA follows: TGTGCCAGCAACCAAGCCAAACAGGGGGTAGGGGCAGATACGCAGTATTTT. This chain joins TRBV7-9 and TRBJ2-3; TRBD1 agrees at 8 bases. The CDR3 runs to 17 residues. CDR1 and CDR2 from the germline V gene are SEHNR and FQNEAQ (reference sequence). V dropped 7 bases and J dropped 4; count of bases not matched to a gene: 16.

CDR3 residues: CASSPRTGTGTEAFF. In DNA, the CDR3 is TGTGCCAGCAGCCCAAGAACAGGTACCGGCACTGAAGCTTTCTTT. The V call is TRBV25-1, the J call TRBJ1-1, with D tentatively TRBD1 (5 bases). The CDR3 extends over 15 amino acids. V gave up 6 bases and J gave up 4 bases, with 18 bases separating them. Germline CDR1 MGHDK, CDR2 SYGVNS.

The chain links TRBV5-8 to TRBJ2-7, with D maybe TRBD1 (5 bases). Trimming left V 4 bases short and J 1 base short, with 12 bases between. This CDR3 is 14 amino acids long. Germline values: CDR1 SGHTS, CDR2 YDEGEE. The CDR3: CASSNRTFSYEQYF. For the CDR3, the DNA is TGTGCCAGCAGCAATAGGACATTTTCCTACGAGCAGTACTTC.

The V gene is TRBV6-5, the J gene TRBJ1-6, with unresolved D. The CDR3 has 15 amino acids. CDR1 is MNHEY, CDR2 SVGAGI, per germline. Between the trimmed V and J ends, which lost 4 bases and 3 bases, there was a span of 10 bases. The CDR3: CASSSSQDYNSPLHF. The CDR3, as DNA: TGTGCCAGCAGTTCATCGCAGGACTATAATTCACCCCTCCACTTT.

CDR3 amino acids: CASGANYGYTF. CDR3 nucleotide sequence: TGTGCCAGTGGAGCTAACTATGGCTACACCTTC. V is TRBV28 and J is TRBJ1-2, with D unresolved. The germline V gene has CDR1 MDHEN and CDR2 SYDVKM. Trimming shortened V by 9 bases and J by 0 bases, and 5 bases separated the two germline ends. The CDR3 length is 11 residues.

The V call is TRBV9, the J call TRBJ1-1, with 7 bases lining up with TRBD1. The CDR3 contains 14 residues. Germline lookup yields CDR1 SGDLS and CDR2 YYNGEE. The junction had 11 bases not matched to a gene; V was cut back by 4 bases and J by 8 bases. The CDR3 DNA reads TGTGCCAGCAGCTCACCGACAGGGAAAGGAGAAGCTTTCTTT. Translating gives CASSSPTGKGEAFF.

V and J are TRBV9 and TRBJ2-2, with D unresolved. From germline, CDR1 is SGDLS and CDR2 YYNGEE. The germline V and J ends were trimmed by 2 bases and 8 bases, with 7 bases remaining between them. The CDR3 is made up of 12 amino acids. CDR3 amino acids: CASSVHSGELFF. The CDR3 DNA follows: TGTGCCAGCAGCGTCCACTCTGGGGAGCTGTTTTTT.

This clone was seen only a few times. The chain joins TRBV6-1 to TRBJ2-3; 9 nucleotides line up with TRBD2. CDR1 is MNHNS, CDR2 SASEGT, per germline. There are 15 residues in the CDR3. With 7 bases clipped from V and 4 bases from J, the junction kept 9 bases outside the gene matches. The CDR3 sequence: CASKGLLAGPDTQYF. Here the CDR3 DNA reads TGTGCCAGCAAGGGTTTACTAGCGGGTCCAGATACGCAGTATTTT.

The chain has TRBV2 and TRBJ2-7; TRBD2 aligns across 11 bases. The CDR3 is 15 residues long. The germline V gene has CDR1 SNHLY and CDR2 FYNNEI. Trimming cost V 8 bases and J 4 bases; bases outside gene matches: 10. CDR3 region: CASWESLAGGYEQYF. The CDR3 DNA reads TGTGCCAGCTGGGAAAGTCTAGCGGGGGGTTACGAGCAGTACTTC. Using reference TRBV2 and TRBJ2-7 for the parts outside the CDR3, the full variable domain is EPEVTQTPSHQVTQMGQEVILRCVPISNHLYFYWYRQILGQKVEFLVSFYNNEISEKSEIFDDQFSVERPDGSNFTLKIRSTKLEDSAMYFCASWESLAGGYEQYFGPGTRLTVT.

The rearrangement links TRBV7-2 to TRBJ1-4; 8 bases align to TRBD1. This CDR3 spans 15 amino acids. Trimming at V came to 2 bases and at J to 6 bases, leaving 5 bases not matched to a gene. CDR1 and CDR2 from the germline V gene are SGHTA and FQGNSA. CDR3 loop: CASSLQGARDEKLFF. In DNA, the CDR3 is TGTGCCAGCAGCTTACAGGGGGCGCGTGATGAAAAACTGTTTTTT. Full variable domain (missing parts from reference TRBV7-2 and TRBJ1-4): GAGVSQSPSNKVTEKGKDVELRCDPISGHTALYWYRQSLGQGLEFLIYFQGNSAPDKSGLPSDRFSAERTGGSVSTLTIQRTQQEDSAVYLCASSLQGARDEKLFFGSGTQLSVL.

The chain carries TRBV11-2 and TRBJ1-3; 8 bases align to TRBD1. The junction had 4 bases not matched to a gene; V was cut back by 2 bases and J by 4 bases. CDR1 SGHAT and CDR2 FQNNGV come from the germline V gene. This CDR3 comprises 15 residues. CDR3 in amino acids: CASSLRGTGGNTIYF. CDR3 DNA sequence: TGTGCCAGCAGCTTAAGGGGGACAGGCGGAAACACCATATATTTT.

The chain combines TRBV5-6 with TRBJ1-2; D remains unclear. This CDR3 is built from 14 residues. Germline lookup yields CDR1 SGHDT and CDR2 YYEEEE. V gave up 4 bases and J gave up 1 base, with 11 bases separating them. As DNA, the CDR3 is TGTGCCAGCAGCAAACGGGTTCGTAACTATGGCTACACCTTC. Protein product: CASSKRVRNYGYTF.

The genes are TRBV9 and TRBJ1-6; D might be TRBD1 (5 bases). Trimming shortened V by 2 bases and J by 3 bases, and 9 bases separated the two germline ends. CDR3 length: 15 residues. Per the germline V gene, CDR1 is SGDLS and CDR2 is YYNGEE. The DNA for the CDR3 is TGTGCCAGCAGCGTCAGGGCCGGCTATAATTCACCCCTCCACTTT. It translates to CASSVRAGYNSPLHF.

V is TRBV28 and J is TRBJ1-1, with a tentative D call TRBD1 (5 bases). Germline V gene lookup returns CDR1 MDHEN and CDR2 SYDVKM. Trimming shortened V by 8 bases and J by 3 bases, and 13 bases separated the two germline ends. The CDR3 totals 13 residues. The DNA for the CDR3 is TGTGCCAGCGGGCGCGGGACCTACACTGAAGCTTTCTTT. It specifies CASGRGTYTEAFF.